This T cell receptor (beta chain) stems from a study of blood T cell repertoires in COVID-19. Turning to the study itself: Sites across the United States, Italy and Spain contributed samples from acute and convalescent COVID-19. From T cells, B-cell-depleted T cells, or PBMCs came the material, which was cDNA or gDNA.

In germline, CDR1 is SGHAT, CDR2 FQNNGV. The CDR3 is made up of 15 amino acids. Trimming left V 0 bases short and J 6 bases short, with 15 bases between. Data came from immunoSEQ multiplex PCR; TCRdb stores just in-frame clones and leaves some out. The repertoire has roughly 110,000 clones, roughly nine tenths of them found once; the top ten carry 4.9%. This clone appeared a single time. Input material: peripheral blood. This clonotype was sampled from a man aged 40-49 years with active or convalescent COVID-19. V is TRBV11-2 and J is TRBJ2-7, with D perhaps TRBD2 (5 bases). Here the CDR3 DNA reads TGTGCCAGCAGCTTAGATCCGGGGAACCGGGGCGAGCAGTACTTC. This gives the protein CASSLDPGNRGEQYF.